This is a list of T cell receptor beta chains from one sample in a study of blood T cells in healthy people across ages. MiXCR was run by TCRdb on the 5' RACE reads, yielding one entry per CDR3 protein. Of about 800,000 distinct CDR3 sequences in the sample, 58% were seen once. Sequenced sample: blood. The receptors were gathered from a man under 40 in good health. CDR3s include the opening cysteine and the closing phenylalanine or tryptophan. The order of the fields is clone size, V gene, J gene, D gene, CDR3 DNA, CDR3 protein. The D gene is left open where the match is weak. Not every row has a clone size; where given, it reads once, few, many or a size class.

-	TRBV15	TRBJ2-7	TRBD1	TGTGCCACCAGCAGAGATCAAGGACAGGGGATTGCCTACGAGCAGTACTTC	CATSRDQGQGIAYEQYF
-	TRBV29-1	TRBJ1-4	-	TGCAGCGTCCAACCAGGATCCACTAATGAAAAACTGTTTTTT	CSVQPGSTNEKLFF
-	TRBV11-1	TRBJ2-3	-	TGTGCCAGCAGCTGGGGGTTGTATAGCACAGATACGCAGTATTTT	CASSWGLYSTDTQYF
-	TRBV12-3/TRBV12-4	TRBJ2-7	-	TGTGCCAGCAGTCCCGGCGATATTCTCTACGAGCAGTACTTC	CASSPGDILYEQYF
few	TRBV3-1	TRBJ2-7	-	TGTGCCAGCAGCCAAGATTTGGAGACCTACGAGCAGTACTTC	CASSQDLETYEQYF
-	TRBV2	TRBJ1-2	-	TGTGCCAGCAGACCTCCCGAGGGGGTAGGAGGCTACACCTTC	CASRPPEGVGGYTF
-	TRBV28	TRBJ2-3	TRBD2	TGTGCCAGCAGTATCGGGACTAGGACGTGGGATACGCAGTATTTT	CASSIGTRTWDTQYF
few	TRBV6-5	TRBJ1-2	-	TGTGCCAGCAGTTACGGAGGGAACTATGGCTACACCTTC	CASSYGGNYGYTF
-	TRBV25-1	TRBJ2-5	TRBD2	TGTGCCAGCAGTCCCCGGGAGGGCCTTGAGACCCAGTACTTC	CASSPREGLETQYF
-	TRBV7-2	TRBJ2-1	-	TGTGCCAGCAGCTCACCTTACAAGCTCCATGAGCAGTTCTTC	CASSSPYKLHEQFF
-	TRBV29-1	TRBJ2-5	-	TGCAGCGTTGCATCTAGCCTCGTATCGGGAGAGCAGTACTTC	CSVASSLVSGEQYF
few	TRBV20-1	TRBJ2-7	TRBD1	TGCAGTGCTAATTCCGGGACAGGGGTGTACGAGCAGTACTTC	CSANSGTGVYEQYF
once	TRBV10-3	TRBJ2-7	TRBD2	TGTGCCATCAGTGGGTCGGGCGGGAGAACCTACGAGCAGTACTTC	CAISGSGGRTYEQYF
-	TRBV7-2	TRBJ2-3	TRBD2	TGTGCCAGCAGGCCAGCGGGGAGTAGTGGAGATACGCAGTATTTT	CASRPAGSSGDTQYF
-	TRBV7-9	TRBJ1-6	TRBD1	TGTGCCAGCAGCCTCGACAGGGAACATTCACCCCTCCACTTT	CASSLDREHSPLHF
-	TRBV15	TRBJ2-5	-	TGTGCCACCAGCAGAACTCAAGAGACCCAGTACTTC	CATSRTQETQYF
few	TRBV6-5	TRBJ2-7	-	TGTGCCAGCAGTTACCAGGGATGGGGATCGTCCGAGCAGTACTTC	CASSYQGWGSSEQYF
-	TRBV29-1	TRBJ1-1	-	TGCAGCGGCTTAGGGAAGTCCACTGAAGCTTTCTTT	CSGLGKSTEAFF
-	TRBV29-1	TRBJ1-5	TRBD1	TGCAGCGCCCGAGGCACAGGGGCTAATCAGCCCCAGCATTTT	CSARGTGANQPQHF
-	TRBV3-1	TRBJ2-3	TRBD2	TGTGCCAGCAGCCGCCGAATCAGCGGGAGTCAGGAGACGCAGTATTTT	CASSRRISGSQETQYF
-	TRBV27	TRBJ2-7	-	TGTGCCAGCCACCGGGACTCGACCTACGAGCAGTACTTC	CASHRDSTYEQYF
-	TRBV18	TRBJ1-1	-	TGTGCCAGCTCACAGACAGTAGATAACACTGAAGCTTTCTTT	CASSQTVDNTEAFF
-	TRBV5-1	TRBJ2-5	-	TGCGCCAGCAGCTTGGGCAGCTTGGGGGTCCAAGAGACCCAGTACTTC	CASSLGSLGVQETQYF
-	TRBV29-1	TRBJ2-7	TRBD2	TGCAGCGCCGAAAGCGGGAGTGGGTTCTACGAGCAGTACTTC	CSAESGSGFYEQYF
-	TRBV29-1	TRBJ2-5	-	TGCAGCGTTCCCTCAGGGGGGCCCTCTACCAAGCAGTACTTC	CSVPSGGPSTKQYF
once	TRBV2	TRBJ2-3	-	TGTGCCAGCAAGGTTAGCGCTATCACAGATACGCAGTATTTT	CASKVSAITDTQYF
-	TRBV3-1	TRBJ1-6	TRBD1	TGTGCCAGCAGCCAACGAACAGGGGACCTTAGCACCCTCCACTTT	CASSQRTGDLSTLHF
-	TRBV7-3	TRBJ1-1	-	TGTGCCAGCAGCAATCCTAGGACTGAAGCTTTCTTT	CASSNPRTEAFF
-	TRBV6-5	TRBJ2-2	-	TGTGCCAGCAGTTACGGACTGATGAACACCGGGGAGCTGTTTTTT	CASSYGLMNTGELFF
-	TRBV3-1	TRBJ1-2	TRBD1	TGTGCCAGCAGCCTTCGTAGAGGACAGGGGGTCTATGGCTACACCTTC	CASSLRRGQGVYGYTF
once	TRBV27	TRBJ2-3	TRBD2	TGTGCCAGCAGGAATGGGGAGGGCCGGGATACGCAGTATTTT	CASRNGEGRDTQYF
-	TRBV7-9	TRBJ1-2	TRBD1	TGTGCCAGCAGCCTCGACCGGGACAGGGAGGTTAACTATGGCTACACCTTC	CASSLDRDREVNYGYTF
-	TRBV5-8	TRBJ2-7	-	TGTGCCAGCAGCCCTGGGAGCAGGGCCTACGAGCAGTACTTC	CASSPGSRAYEQYF
few	TRBV29-1	TRBJ2-5	-	TGCAGCGCCGCAGGGTACCAAGAGACCCAGTACTTC	CSAAGYQETQYF
few	TRBV29-1	TRBJ2-3	-	TGCAGCGTGCCGGTCTCTAGCACAGATACGCAGTATTTT	CSVPVSSTDTQYF
-	TRBV6-1	TRBJ1-1	-	TGTGCCAGCAGTGCGACTTCCGGCAGTTTATCCGACGCTTTCTTT	CASSATSGSLSDAFF
-	TRBV2	TRBJ2-3	-	TGTGCCAGCAGCGAACAGGCAGATACGCAGTATTTT	CASSEQADTQYF
-	TRBV6-7	TRBJ2-1	-	TGTGCCAGCAGTAACCGGGGATTCAATGAGCAGTTCTTC	CASSNRGFNEQFF
many	TRBV20-1	TRBJ2-1	TRBD2	TGCAGTGCTGGCCTAGCGGGGAGCTCCTACAATGAGCAGTTCTTC	CSAGLAGSSYNEQFF
-	TRBV10-3	TRBJ1-2	TRBD1	TGTGCCATCAGTGAGGCGGGACAGGGCTATGGCTACACCTTC	CAISEAGQGYGYTF
-	TRBV20-1	TRBJ2-1	TRBD2	TGCAGTGCTGAAATAGCGGGACTCCCGGGAAATGAGCAGTTCTTC	CSAEIAGLPGNEQFF
once	TRBV7-2	TRBJ2-5	-	TGTGCCAGCAGGTCGAGTGGGGACCTGGTGGGGACCCAGTACTTC	CASRSSGDLVGTQYF
-	TRBV29-1	TRBJ2-5	TRBD1	TGCAGCGTTGCACGGACAGGTGCGGAAGAGACCCAGTACTTC	CSVARTGAEETQYF
-	TRBV21-1	TRBJ2-5	-	TGTGCCAGCAGCAAAATTGAGGGACACGGGATTGGGACCCAGTACTTC	CASSKIEGHGIGTQYF
-	TRBV7-9	TRBJ2-6	-	TGTGCCAGCAGCTTAAGTCATTTGTCGGCCAACGTCCTGACTTTC	CASSLSHLSANVLTF
-	TRBV7-2	TRBJ2-7	TRBD2	TGTGCCAGCAGCTTATCGTCTAGCGGGATTACCTCCTACGAGCAGTACTTC	CASSLSSSGITSYEQYF
few	TRBV12-3/TRBV12-4	TRBJ2-5	TRBD1	TGTGCCAGCAGTCGTACAGGGGTGGAGACCCAGTACTTC	CASSRTGVETQYF
-	TRBV29-1	TRBJ2-1	TRBD2	TGCAGCGTATCCGCCGGGACTAGAAATGAGCAGTTCTTC	CSVSAGTRNEQFF
few	TRBV20-1	TRBJ2-3	TRBD2	TGCAGTGCTAGTGGGCCTGTGGCGGGAGAGGTTACAGATACGCAGTATTTT	CSASGPVAGEVTDTQYF
-	TRBV7-9	TRBJ1-2	-	TGTGCCAGCAGCGCTGCTGAGGGCATCTACGTGGGCTACACCTTC	CASSAAEGIYVGYTF